Sequencing of this TCR beta chain was carried out in a study of T cells after yellow fever vaccination. This clonotype was seen at least ten times. The antigen remains unidentified. Study outcomes and limitations: A large majority of primary-vaccination clones showed up again after the booster (96% CD4, around 90% CD8).

TCR cDNA was made by 5'RACE template switching, adding a universal primer site and UMIs. TCRdb re-called the 5' RACE reads with MiXCR, one entry per CDR3 protein. The data contain 200,000 to 300,000 distinct CDR3 sequences, over 6.5% of them singletons. The CDR3 loop spans 17 amino acids. The V end was cut by 5 bases, the J end by 4 bases, with 20 bases between. Germline CDR1 is SGHAT and CDR2 is FQNNGV. The receptor was derived from a man younger than 45 who received the YFV17D yellow fever vaccine. This chain connects TRBV11-2 to TRBJ2-2; D not resolved. The source material was CD4+ T cells sorted from PBMCs, sampled on the day of the yellow fever booster vaccination. CDR3 protein: CASSRLDGGKTTGELFF. For the CDR3, the DNA is TGTGCCAGCAGCCGCCTTGATGGTGGAAAAACCACCGGGGAGCTGTTTTTT.